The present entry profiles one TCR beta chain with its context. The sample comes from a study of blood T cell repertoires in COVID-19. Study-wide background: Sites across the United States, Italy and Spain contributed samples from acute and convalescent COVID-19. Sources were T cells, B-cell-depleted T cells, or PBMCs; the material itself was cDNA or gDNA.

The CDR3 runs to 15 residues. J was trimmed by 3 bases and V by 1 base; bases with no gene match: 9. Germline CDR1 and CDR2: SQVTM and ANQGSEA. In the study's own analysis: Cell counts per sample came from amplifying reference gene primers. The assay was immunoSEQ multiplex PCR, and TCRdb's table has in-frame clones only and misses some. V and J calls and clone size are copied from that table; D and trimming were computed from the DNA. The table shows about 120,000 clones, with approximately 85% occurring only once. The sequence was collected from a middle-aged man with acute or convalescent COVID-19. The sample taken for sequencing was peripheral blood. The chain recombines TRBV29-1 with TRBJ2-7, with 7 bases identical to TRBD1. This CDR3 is CSVEADVGGLYEQYF. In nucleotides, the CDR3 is TGCAGCGTTGAAGCGGATGTAGGGGGCCTCTACGAGCAGTACTTC.